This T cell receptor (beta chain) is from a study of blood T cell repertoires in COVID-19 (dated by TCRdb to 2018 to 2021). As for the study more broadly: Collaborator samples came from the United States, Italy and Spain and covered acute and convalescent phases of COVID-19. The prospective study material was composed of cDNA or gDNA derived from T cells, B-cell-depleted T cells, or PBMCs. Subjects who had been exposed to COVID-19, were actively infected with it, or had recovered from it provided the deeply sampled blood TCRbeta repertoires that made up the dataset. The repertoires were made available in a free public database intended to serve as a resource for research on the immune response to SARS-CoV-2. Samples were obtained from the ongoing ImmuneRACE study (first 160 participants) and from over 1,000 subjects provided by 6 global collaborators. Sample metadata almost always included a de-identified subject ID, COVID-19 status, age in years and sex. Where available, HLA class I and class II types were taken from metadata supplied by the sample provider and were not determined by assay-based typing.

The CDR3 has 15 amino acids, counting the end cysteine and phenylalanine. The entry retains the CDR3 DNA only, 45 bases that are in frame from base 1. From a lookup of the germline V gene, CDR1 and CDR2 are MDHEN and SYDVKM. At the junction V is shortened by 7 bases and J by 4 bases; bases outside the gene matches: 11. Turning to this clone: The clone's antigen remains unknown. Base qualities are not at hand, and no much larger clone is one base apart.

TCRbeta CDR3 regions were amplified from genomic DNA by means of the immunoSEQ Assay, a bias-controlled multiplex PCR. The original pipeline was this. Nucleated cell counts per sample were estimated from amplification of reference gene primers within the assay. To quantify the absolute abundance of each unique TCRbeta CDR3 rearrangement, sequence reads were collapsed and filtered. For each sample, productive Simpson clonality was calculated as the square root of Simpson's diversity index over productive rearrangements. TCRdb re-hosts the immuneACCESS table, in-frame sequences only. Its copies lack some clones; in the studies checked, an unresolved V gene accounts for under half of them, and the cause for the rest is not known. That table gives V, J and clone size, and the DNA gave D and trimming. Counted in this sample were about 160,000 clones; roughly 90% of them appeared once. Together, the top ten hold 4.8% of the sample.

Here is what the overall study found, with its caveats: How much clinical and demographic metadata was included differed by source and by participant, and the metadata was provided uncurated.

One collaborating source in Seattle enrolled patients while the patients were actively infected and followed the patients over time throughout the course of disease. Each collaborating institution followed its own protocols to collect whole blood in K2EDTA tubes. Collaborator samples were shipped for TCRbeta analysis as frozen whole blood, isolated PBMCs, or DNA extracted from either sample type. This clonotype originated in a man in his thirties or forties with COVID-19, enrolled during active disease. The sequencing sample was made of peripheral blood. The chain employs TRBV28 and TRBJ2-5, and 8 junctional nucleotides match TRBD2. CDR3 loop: CASTHRGAGGETQYF. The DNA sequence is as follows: TGTGCCAGCACCCATCGAGGGGCGGGAGGAGAGACCCAGTACTTC. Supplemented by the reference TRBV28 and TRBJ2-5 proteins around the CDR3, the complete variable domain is DVKVTQSSRYLVKRTGEKVFLECVQDMDHENMFWYRQDPGLGLRLIYFSYDVKMKEKGDIPEGYSVSREKKERFSLILESASTNQTSMYLCASTHRGAGGETQYFGPGTRLLVL.